Below, 13 T cell receptor beta chains from the same sample are listed, as sequenced in a study of cytotoxic CD8 clonotypes in ibrutinib-treated CLL. The protocol was immunoSEQ multiplex PCR, while the TCRdb copy is restricted to in-frame clones and leaves out a portion. The table records approximately 170,000 clones, more than 70% of them present only once. Sequenced material: PBMCs, taken at disease progression, from a patient treated with ibrutinib. These receptors all stem from a human donor with chronic lymphocytic leukemia.

CDR3 DNA: TGTGCCAGCAGCCCTCGACAGGGTTTTAGCTATGGCTACACCTTC. Protein sequence: CASSPRQGFSYGYTF. The V and J genes are TRBV9 and TRBJ1-2, with TRBD1 matching 7 bases. This CDR3 contains 15 residues. The germline CDR1 and CDR2 sequences are SGDLS and YYNGEE. The V and J ends lost 4 bases and 4 bases, in that order; junction bases with no gene match: 10. Together with reference TRBV9 and TRBJ1-2, the CDR3 gives the full variable domain: DSGVTQTPKHLITATGQRVTLRCSPRSGDLSVYWYQQSLDQGLQFLIQYYNGEERAKGNILERFSAQQFPDLHSELNLSSLELGDSALYFCASSPRQGFSYGYTFGSGTRLTVV.

V gene TRBV30 combines with J gene TRBJ1-1; TRBD1 agrees at 9 bases. This CDR3 region has 14 residues. The J segment lost 4 bases and the V segment lost 2 bases, leaving 5 bases of the junction unmatched. The germline V gene encodes CDR1 GTSNPN and CDR2 SVGIG (reference sequence). CDR3 DNA: TGTGCCTGGAGTCTAGGACAGGGGAGCACTGAAGCTTTCTTT. Amino acid sequence: CAWSLGQGSTEAFF.

This chain connects TRBV5-1 to TRBJ2-3, with 10 positions matching TRBD2. Germline loops: CDR1 SGHRS, CDR2 YFSETQ. V gave up 0 bases and J gave up 1 base; unmatched junction bases: 2. The CDR3 extends over 16 amino acids. CDR3 sequence: CASSLVLAGGTDTQYF. The CDR3 bases are TGCGCCAGCAGCTTGGTGCTAGCGGGAGGCACAGATACGCAGTATTTT.

The rearrangement uses TRBV4-3 and TRBJ1-5, with no clear D. V was pared by 3 bases and J by 1 base, with 16 bases between. Germline V lookup: CDR1 LGHNA, CDR2 YSLEER. This CDR3 is built from 17 residues. The CDR3 sequence is CASSQFAAPGSNQPQHF. The CDR3 DNA reads as TGCGCCAGCAGCCAGTTCGCGGCACCTGGGAGCAATCAGCCCCAGCATTTT.

The V call is TRBV6-6, the J call TRBJ1-3; unclear D gene. V lost 0 bases and J 4 bases, leaving 10 bases between the germline ends. The germline gives CDR1 MNHNY, CDR2 SVGAGI (reference sequence). CDR3 length: 15 residues. The CDR3 region has the DNA TGTGCCAGCAGTTACTCCTCGACGGAAGGAAACACCATATATTTT. This codes for CASSYSSTEGNTIYF.

This chain links TRBV9 with TRBJ1-3, with a tentative D call TRBD1 (6 bases). The CDR3 runs 15 residues. V lost 2 bases and J 0 bases, leaving 9 bases between the germline ends. Germline loops: CDR1 SGDLS, CDR2 YYNGEE. The CDR3 bases are TGTGCCAGCAGCGTCCAGGGACACTCTGGAAACACCATATATTTT. It codes for CASSVQGHSGNTIYF.

This chain connects TRBV28 to TRBJ1-2; D perhaps matches TRBD1 (6 bases). Germline values: CDR1 MDHEN, CDR2 SYDVKM. V was cut by 7 bases and J by 8 bases, with 17 bases left in between. The CDR3 is 13 amino acids. For the CDR3, the DNA is TGTGCCAGCACGCCACAGGGACGGCGGGGCTACACCTTC. It is translated as CASTPQGRRGYTF.

The V and J genes are TRBV28 and TRBJ2-7; D is unclear. The CDR3 is made up of 13 amino acids. The germline gives CDR1 MDHEN, CDR2 SYDVKM. Trimming removed 7 bases at V and 7 bases at J, with 17 bases between. Written as DNA, the CDR3 is TGTGCCAGCACCGAAGTCAGGTCTGGGGAGCAGTACTTC. As protein: CASTEVRSGEQYF. The whole variable domain, filled in from reference TRBV28 and TRBJ2-7, reads DVKVTQSSRYLVKRTGEKVFLECVQDMDHENMFWYRQDPGLGLRLIYFSYDVKMKEKGDIPEGYSVSREKKERFSLILESASTNQTSMYLCASTEVRSGEQYFGPGTRLTVT.

This chain joins TRBV14 and TRBJ1-2, with 9 bases matching TRBD1. The CDR3 is 16 residues long. With V trimmed by 3 bases and J by 2 bases, 7 bases remained unmatched. Germline V gene lookup returns CDR1 SGHDN and CDR2 FVKESK. Here the CDR3 reads CASSQHAGTGNYGYTF. The CDR3 region has the DNA TGTGCCAGCAGCCAGCACGCCGGGACAGGGAACTATGGCTACACCTTC.

V usage is TRBV18 and J usage is TRBJ1-2; D gene uncertain. The length of the CDR3 is 13 residues. Trimming removed 4 bases from V and 4 bases from J, with 10 bases in between. Germline-derived CDR1 and CDR2 are KGHSH and LQKENI. This chain's CDR3 is CASSLREGYGYTF. The DNA of the CDR3 is TGTGCCAGCTCACTTAGGGAGGGCTATGGCTACACCTTC.

The genes are TRBV4-2 and TRBJ2-5; D is unresolved. The CDR3 runs to 15 residues. V lost 1 base and J lost 2, with 11 bases in between. Germline CDR1 is LGHNA and CDR2 is YNFKEQ. The CDR3 loop reads CASSQVPAQQETQYF. DNA of the CDR3: TGTGCCAGCAGCCAAGTCCCGGCCCAACAAGAGACCCAGTACTTC.

V gene TRBV19 combines with J gene TRBJ1-2, with TRBD1 identical over 10 bases. The CDR3 extends over 17 amino acids. V gave up 3 bases and J gave up 3 bases; unmatched junction bases: 10. Germline V CDR1 and CDR2: LNHDA, SQIVND (reference sequence). The CDR3: CASSIAGGTGVDYGYTF. The CDR3 DNA reads TGTGCCAGTAGTATTGCCGGCGGGACAGGGGTCGACTATGGCTACACCTTC.

This chain connects TRBV5-4 to TRBJ2-1; 9 nucleotides agree with TRBD2. The germline V gene encodes CDR1 SGHNT and CDR2 YYREEE (reference sequence). This CDR3 has 16 amino acids. V lost 0 bases, J lost 7 bases, and 8 bases stayed unmatched. The CDR3 bases are TGTGCCAGCAGCTTGGCGGGCGGGAGGGCCGGGAATGAGCAGTTCTTC. Its protein is CASSLAGGRAGNEQFF.